The clone carrying this T cell receptor (beta chain) was observed many times. Its cognate antigen is unknown. The TCR library was built from RNA with a 3' RACE protocol and unique molecular identifiers. A single record per CDR3 protein comes from TCRdb applying MiXCR to the 3' RACE reads. This sample carries more than 35,000 distinct CDR3 sequences, around 7% of them seen once, and the ten largest clones take more than 0.95%. The source of the sample is a study of HIV-infected children after antiretroviral therapy interruption. Findings and limits, study-wide: Naive CD4+ Gini coefficient rose by interruption end, suggesting clonal expansion.

Treatment indicated: PENTA 11 planned treatment interruption arm or continuous ART arm. Sorting from thawed PBMCs isolated naive CD4+ CD45RA+ CD45RO- T cells. This CDR3 contains 15 residues. Trimming removed 3 bases at V and 1 base at J, with 9 bases between. Germline V gene lookup returns CDR1 SGHTA and CDR2 FQGNSA. The sample was CD45RA+ CD4+ T cells from PBMCs, pooled from several time points, taken from a donor given antiretroviral therapy, either interrupted or continuous. The subset is: naive CD4+ CD45RA+ CD45RO- T cells. The chain links TRBV7-2 to TRBJ2-2, with D maybe TRBD2 (6 bases). The TCR sequence derives from a pool of human donors with HIV. The DNA for the CDR3 is TGTGCCAGCAGCTTCAACGGGGGGAACACCGGGGAGCTGTTTTTT. This codes for CASSFNGGNTGELFF.